The 4 T cell receptor beta chains listed next were all sequenced from one sample in a study of T-cell memory formation after mild COVID-19. MiXCR, applied by TCRdb to the 5' RACE reads, yields one record per CDR3 protein. The table has about 540,000 distinct CDR3 sequences, over 20% seen once; the top ten hold around an eighth. Sequencing was done on a sample of PBMCs or a T cell subset sorted from them (not recorded which). These receptors all stem from an adult woman who had mild COVID-19 (a few samples of this study predate the infection). Cell type and time point are not known.

This clonotype was seen more than once but under ten times. The rearrangement joins TRBV10-3 to TRBJ2-1, with 9 bases that match TRBD2. This CDR3 contains 14 residues. Germline CDR1 reads ENHRY; CDR2 reads SYGVKD. V dropped 10 bases and J dropped 9; count of bases not matched to a gene: 13. CDR3 sequence reads: CATQDSGSILEQFF. Here the CDR3 DNA reads TGTGCCACGCAGGATAGCGGGAGTATTCTTGAGCAGTTCTTC.

The rearrangement links TRBV3-1 to TRBJ2-1; maybe TRBD2 (5 bases). In germline, CDR1 is LGHDT, CDR2 YNNKEL (reference sequence). The CDR3 spans 17 residues. V dropped 0 bases and J dropped 7 bases, with 19 bases sitting between them. The CDR3 coding sequence is TGTGCCAGCAGCCAAGACAAACTAGGGCAGAATTTGAATGAGCAGTTCTTC. Its protein is CASSQDKLGQNLNEQFF.

The chain employs TRBV12-3 or TRBV12-4 and TRBJ1-5, with D unclear. V was clipped by 6 bases and J by 6 bases, with 12 bases between them. The CDR3 is 13 residues long. Here the CDR3 DNA reads TGTGCCAGCAGGGATACACTTAGTCAGCCCCAGCATTTT. Its protein is CASRDTLSQPQHF.

This clonotype turned up a few times. The chain uses TRBV19 and TRBJ2-7; D gene ambiguous. The V gene lost 5 bases and the J gene lost 3 bases, with 14 bases spanning the gap. The length of the CDR3 is 14 residues. From germline, CDR1 is LNHDA and CDR2 SQIVND (reference sequence). The CDR3 DNA follows: TGTGCCAGTAGTCCGGCAGGAATACACTACGAGCAGTACTTC. Translating gives CASSPAGIHYEQYF. Looking up the rest from reference TRBV19 and TRBJ2-7 gives the full variable domain: DGGITQSPKYLFRKEGQNVTLSCEQNLNHDAMYWYRQDPGQGLRLIYYSQIVNDFQKGDIAEGYSVSREKKESFPLTVTSAQKNPTAFYLCASSPAGIHYEQYFGPGTRLTVT.